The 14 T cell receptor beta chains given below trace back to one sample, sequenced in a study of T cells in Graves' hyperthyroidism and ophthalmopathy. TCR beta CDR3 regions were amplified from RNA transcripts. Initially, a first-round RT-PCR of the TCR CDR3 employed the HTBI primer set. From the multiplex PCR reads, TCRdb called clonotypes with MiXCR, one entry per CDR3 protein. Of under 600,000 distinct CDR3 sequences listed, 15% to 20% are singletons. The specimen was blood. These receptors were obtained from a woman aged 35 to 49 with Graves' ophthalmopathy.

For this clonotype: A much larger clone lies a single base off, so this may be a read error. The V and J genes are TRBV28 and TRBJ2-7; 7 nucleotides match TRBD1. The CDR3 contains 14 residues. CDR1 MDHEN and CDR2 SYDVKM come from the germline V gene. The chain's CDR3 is CASRARQGRYAQYF. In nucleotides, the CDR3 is TGTGCCAGCAGAGCTCGACAGGGTCGCTACGCGCAGTACTTC.

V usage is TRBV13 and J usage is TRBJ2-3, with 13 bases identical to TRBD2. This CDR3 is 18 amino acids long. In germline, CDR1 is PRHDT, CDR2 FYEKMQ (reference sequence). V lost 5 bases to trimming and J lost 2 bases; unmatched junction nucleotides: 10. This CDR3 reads CASSLRVGTSGTTDTQYF. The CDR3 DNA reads TGTGCCAGCAGCCTCAGGGTTGGGACTAGCGGGACCACAGATACGCAGTATTTT.

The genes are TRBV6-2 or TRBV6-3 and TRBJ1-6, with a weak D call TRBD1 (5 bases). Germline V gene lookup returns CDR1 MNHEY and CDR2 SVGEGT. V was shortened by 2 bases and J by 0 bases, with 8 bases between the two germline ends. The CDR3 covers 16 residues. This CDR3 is CASSYADSSYNSPLHF. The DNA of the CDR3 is TGTGCCAGCAGTTACGCCGACAGCTCCTATAATTCACCCCTCCACTTT.

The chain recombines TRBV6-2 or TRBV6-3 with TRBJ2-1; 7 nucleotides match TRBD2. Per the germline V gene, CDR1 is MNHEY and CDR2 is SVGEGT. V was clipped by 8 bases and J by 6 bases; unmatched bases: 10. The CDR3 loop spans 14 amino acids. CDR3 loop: CASAAGGRGNEQFF. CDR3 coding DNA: TGTGCCAGCGCCGCGGGTGGGAGGGGCAATGAGCAGTTCTTC.

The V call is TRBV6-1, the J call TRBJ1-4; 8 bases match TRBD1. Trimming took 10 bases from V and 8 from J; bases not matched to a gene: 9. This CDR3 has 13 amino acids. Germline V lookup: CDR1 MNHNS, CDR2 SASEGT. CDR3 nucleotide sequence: TGTGCCACGCGACAGGGGAGAGGGGAAAAACTGTTTTTT. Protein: CATRQGRGEKLFF.

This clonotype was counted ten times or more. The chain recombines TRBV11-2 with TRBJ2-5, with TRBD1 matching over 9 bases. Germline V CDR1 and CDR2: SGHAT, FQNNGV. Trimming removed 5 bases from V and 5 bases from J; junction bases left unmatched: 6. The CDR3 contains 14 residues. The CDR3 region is CASSAGTGRETQYF. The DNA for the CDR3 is TGTGCCAGCAGCGCCGGGACAGGGCGTGAGACCCAGTACTTC. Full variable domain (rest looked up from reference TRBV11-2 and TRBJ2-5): EAGVAQSPRYKIIEKRQSVAFWCNPISGHATLYWYQQILGQGPKLLIQFQNNGVVDDSQLPKDRFSAERLKGVDSTLKIQPAKLEDSAVYLCASSAGTGRETQYFGPGTRLLVL.

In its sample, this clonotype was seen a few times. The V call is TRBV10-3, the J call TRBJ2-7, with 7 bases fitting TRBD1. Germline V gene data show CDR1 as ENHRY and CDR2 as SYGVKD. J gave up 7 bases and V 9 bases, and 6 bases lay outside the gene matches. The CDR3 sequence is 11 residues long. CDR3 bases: TGTGCCATTTCCGACAGGGATGAGCAGTACTTC. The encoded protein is CAISDRDEQYF.

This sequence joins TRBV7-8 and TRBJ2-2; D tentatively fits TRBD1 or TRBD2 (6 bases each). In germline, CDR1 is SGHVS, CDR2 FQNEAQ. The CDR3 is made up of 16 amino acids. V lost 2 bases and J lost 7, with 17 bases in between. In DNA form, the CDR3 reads TGTGCCAGCAGCTTATGGGCAAAGGGGGGCAGCGGGGAGCTGTTTTTT. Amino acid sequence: CASSLWAKGGSGELFF.

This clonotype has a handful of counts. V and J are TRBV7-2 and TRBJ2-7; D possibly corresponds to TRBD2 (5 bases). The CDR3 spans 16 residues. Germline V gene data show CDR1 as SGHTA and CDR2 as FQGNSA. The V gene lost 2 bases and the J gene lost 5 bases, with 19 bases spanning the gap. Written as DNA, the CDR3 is TGTGCCAGCAGCTTATTATTGATGGGTAACGGGAACGAGCAGTACTTC. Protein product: CASSLLLMGNGNEQYF.

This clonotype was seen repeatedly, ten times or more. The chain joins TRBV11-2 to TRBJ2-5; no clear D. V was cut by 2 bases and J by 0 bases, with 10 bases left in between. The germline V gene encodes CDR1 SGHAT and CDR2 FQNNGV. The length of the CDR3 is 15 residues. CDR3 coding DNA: TGTGCCAGCAGCTTAAGTTGGTCAGACCAAGAGACCCAGTACTTC. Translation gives CASSLSWSDQETQYF.

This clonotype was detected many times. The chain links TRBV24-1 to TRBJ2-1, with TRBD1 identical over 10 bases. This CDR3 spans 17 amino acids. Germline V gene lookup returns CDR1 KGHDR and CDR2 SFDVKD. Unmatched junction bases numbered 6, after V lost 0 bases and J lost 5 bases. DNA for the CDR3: TGTGCCACCAGTGATTTGTCCGGGACAGGGGCGAACAATGAGCAGTTCTTC. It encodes CATSDLSGTGANNEQFF.

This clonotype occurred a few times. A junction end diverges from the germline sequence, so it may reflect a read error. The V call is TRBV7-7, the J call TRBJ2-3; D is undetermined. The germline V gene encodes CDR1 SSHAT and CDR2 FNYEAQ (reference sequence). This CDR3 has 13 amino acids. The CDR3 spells CASSKDRTDTQYF. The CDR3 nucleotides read TGTGCTAGCAGCAAAGACCGAACAGATACGCAGTATTTT.

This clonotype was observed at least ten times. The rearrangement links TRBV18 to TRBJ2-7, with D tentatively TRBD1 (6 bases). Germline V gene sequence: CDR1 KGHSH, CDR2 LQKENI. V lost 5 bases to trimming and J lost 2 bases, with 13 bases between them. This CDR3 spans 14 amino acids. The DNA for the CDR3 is TGTGCCAGCTCAATTCGGACAGAGACCTACGAGCAGTACTTC. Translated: CASSIRTETYEQYF.

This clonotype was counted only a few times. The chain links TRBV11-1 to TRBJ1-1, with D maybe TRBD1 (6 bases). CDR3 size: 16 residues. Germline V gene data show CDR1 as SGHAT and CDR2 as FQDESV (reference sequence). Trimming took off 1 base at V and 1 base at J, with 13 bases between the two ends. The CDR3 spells CASSLVGASENTEAFF. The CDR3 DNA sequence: TGTGCCAGCAGCTTAGTGGGGGCTAGTGAGAACACTGAAGCTTTCTTT.